What follows are 28 T cell receptor beta chains derived from one specimen sequenced in a study of metastatic and nonmetastatic thyroid tumors. MiXCR reprocessed the PCR reads for TCRdb. The sample has 26,000 or so clones; around 3.9% are singletons. All patients were treatment-naive before thyroid surgery. Input material: blood. These receptors came from a male donor with papillary thyroid cancer or a benign thyroid nodule (not recorded which). Some clones in this sample may be carry-over from other donors' samples.

This clone is labeled as medium-sized. This chain links TRBV28 with TRBJ1-3; the match to TRBD1 covers 12 bases. Trimming cost V 3 bases and J 8 bases; bases outside gene matches: 5. This CDR3 comprises 15 residues. Germline CDR1 is MDHEN and CDR2 is SYDVKM. CDR3 sequence reads: CASSLGGTGGHTIYF. In DNA, the CDR3 is TGTGCCAGCAGTTTGGGGGGGACAGGGGGCCACACCATATATTTT.

Many counts were recorded for this clone. J is TRBJ2-1 and V is TRBV20-1, with 12 bases fitting TRBD2. Germline values: CDR1 DFQATT, CDR2 SNEGSKA (reference sequence). There are 15 residues in the CDR3. J lost 7 bases, V lost 2 bases, and 6 bases had no gene match. CDR3 loop: CSARSRLAGGNEQFF. The CDR3 nucleotides read TGCAGTGCTAGAAGCCGGCTAGCGGGAGGGAATGAGCAGTTCTTC.

This clone was found a few times. The rearrangement uses TRBV25-1 and TRBJ2-7; 7 bases agree with TRBD1. Germline V gene data show CDR1 as MGHDK and CDR2 as SYGVNS. V dropped 4 bases and J dropped 0; count of bases not matched to a gene: 6. The CDR3 extends over 15 amino acids. CDR3 sequence: CASSARTGFSYEQYF. CDR3 coding DNA: TGTGCCAGCAGTGCCCGGACAGGATTCTCCTACGAGCAGTACTTC.

V gene TRBV30 combines with J gene TRBJ1-2, with TRBD1 matching over 7 bases. Germline CDR1 is GTSNPN and CDR2 is SVGIG (reference sequence). With 8 bases clipped from V and 7 bases from J, the junction kept 13 bases outside the gene matches. The CDR3 is 13 amino acids. This chain's CDR3 is CAGPRDSSVGYTF. CDR3 in DNA: TGTGCCGGCCCCCGGGACAGCTCTGTTGGCTACACCTTC.

As to this clone: Because the CDR3 is missing its conserved closing phenylalanine or tryptophan, this is likely a read error. No DNA is shown, since the ends of the CDR3 on it are uncertain; the CDR3 is the one TCRdb lists. The chain joins TRBV5-1 to TRBJ2-2; TRBD2 is taken as the D call from the table, unchecked against the DNA. Germline V gene sequence: CDR1 SGHRS, CDR2 YFSETQ. The length of the CDR3 is 16 amino acids, counting both ends. CDR3 in amino acids: CASSLALAGNTGELFS.

The chain has TRBV9 and TRBJ2-3; no firm D call. The CDR3 runs 11 residues. V lost 5 bases and J 4 bases, leaving 5 bases between the germline ends. From germline, CDR1 is SGDLS and CDR2 YYNGEE. CDR3 sequence reads: CASSLADTQYF. Written as DNA, the CDR3 is TGTGCCAGCAGTCTTGCAGATACGCAGTATTTT.

The chain uses TRBV7-3 and TRBJ2-1; 8 nucleotides match TRBD2. The CDR3 covers 14 residues. With V trimmed by 5 bases and J by 9 bases, 9 bases remained unmatched. The germline CDR1 and CDR2 sequences are SGHTA and FQGTGA. This CDR3 is CASSLQGLVSEQFF. The CDR3 DNA follows: TGTGCCAGCAGCCTCCAGGGACTAGTGAGTGAGCAGTTCTTC.

This chain connects TRBV5-4 to TRBJ2-3, with D maybe TRBD1 (6 bases). The CDR3 consists of 13 residues. Trimming stripped 5 bases from V and 5 bases from J, with 12 bases between. Germline CDR1 reads SGHNT; CDR2 reads YYREEE (reference sequence). CDR3 region: CASRRTVVDTQYF. As DNA, the CDR3 is TGTGCCAGCAGAAGGACAGTGGTAGATACGCAGTATTTT.

The V call is TRBV12-3 or TRBV12-4, the J call TRBJ1-1, with D uncertain. The length of the CDR3 is 14 residues. The V and J ends lost 6 bases and 5 bases respectively, with 16 bases between them. The CDR3 here is CASRGRLEGTEAFF. CDR3 DNA sequence: TGTGCCAGCAGAGGACGGCTAGAGGGAACTGAAGCTTTCTTT.

The chain carries TRBV19 and TRBJ2-1, with 10 bases fitting TRBD2. The length of the CDR3 is 18 residues. Germline assignment: CDR1 LNHDA and CDR2 SQIVND (reference sequence). V lost 7 bases, J lost 8 bases, and 20 bases stayed unmatched. For the CDR3, the DNA is TGTGCCAGTAACGCGCGGCGGCGGTCTAGCGGGAGTAACGATGAGCAGTTCTTC. Its protein is CASNARRRSSGSNDEQFF.

In its sample, this clone was seen a few times. This chain joins TRBV19 and TRBJ2-2; 7 nucleotides match TRBD1. CDR1 is LNHDA and CDR2 is SQIVND in the germline V gene (reference sequence). This CDR3 has 16 residues. V gave up 1 base and J gave up 9 bases; unmatched junction bases: 11. The CDR3 sequence is CASSIVGRGCPRELFF. The CDR3, as DNA: TGTGCCAGTAGTATAGTTGGCAGGGGGTGCCCCCGGGAGCTGTTTTTT.

This clone was seen a handful of times. J is TRBJ1-6 and V is TRBV7-2; D unclear. The length of the CDR3 is 14 residues. Trimming removed 6 bases at V and 3 bases at J, with 9 bases between. The germline CDR1 and CDR2 sequences are SGHTA and FQGNSA. As DNA, the CDR3 is TGTGCCAGCAGTCCAGCGTTCTATAATTCACCCCTCCACTTT. This gives the protein CASSPAFYNSPLHF.

V and J are TRBV2 and TRBJ2-2; 9 bases fit TRBD1. Germline V gives CDR1 SNHLY, CDR2 FYNNEI. CDR3 length: 14 amino acids. V gave up 6 bases and J gave up 5 bases; unmatched junction bases: 4. CDR3: CASRDRGITGELFF. The CDR3 bases are TGTGCCAGCAGAGACAGGGGGATTACCGGGGAGCTGTTTTTT.

This clone was counted a few times. The chain uses TRBV5-1 and TRBJ2-7, with TRBD1 identical over 9 bases. V lost 0 bases to trimming and J lost 6 bases; unmatched junction nucleotides: 1. This CDR3 spans 13 amino acids. CDR1 SGHRS and CDR2 YFSETQ come from the germline V gene. The CDR3 DNA reads TGCGCCAGCAGCTTGGGGGACAGGGTCGAGCAGTACTTC. Encoded protein: CASSLGDRVEQYF.

In its sample, this clone was seen a few times. The J gene is TRBJ2-1, the V gene TRBV7-2; the D is unclear. V was trimmed by 1 base and J by 0 bases, leaving 7 bases between them. Germline V gene data show CDR1 as SGHTA and CDR2 as FQGNSA. The CDR3 has 15 residues. The CDR3 loop is CASSLVASSYNEQFF. In nucleotides, the CDR3 is TGTGCCAGCAGCTTAGTTGCGAGCTCCTACAATGAGCAGTTCTTC.

This clone is termed medium-sized. The chain is built from TRBV6-1 and TRBJ1-2, with no clear D. The germline V gene has CDR1 MNHNS and CDR2 SASEGT. This CDR3 contains 12 residues. The V end was cut by 3 bases, the J end by 2 bases, with 4 bases between. CDR3 DNA sequence: TGTGCCAGCAGTGATTCGAACTATGGCTACACCTTC. Its protein product is CASSDSNYGYTF.

This clone was recorded at least ten times. This sequence joins TRBV4-1 and TRBJ2-2; D call uncertain. V was pared by 0 bases and J by 6 bases, with 8 bases between. The germline V gene has CDR1 MGHRA and CDR2 YSYEKL. This CDR3 region has 14 residues. In DNA form, the CDR3 reads TGCGCCAGCAGCCAAGATGGGATATCCGGGGAGCTGTTTTTT. This encodes CASSQDGISGELFF.

The chain combines TRBV6-1 with TRBJ2-1; 11 nucleotides align to TRBD2. The trim removed 5 bases at V and 6 bases at J, leaving 6 bases unmatched. The V gene's germline CDR1 is MNHNS and CDR2 SASEGT. This CDR3 has 15 amino acids. The CDR3: CASSLTSGVFNEQFF. As DNA, the CDR3 is TGTGCCAGCAGTCTGACTAGCGGGGTCTTCAATGAGCAGTTCTTC.

This clone was recorded many times. The same CDR3 also results from other DNA sequences found in this sample. The chain employs TRBV2 and TRBJ2-5; D gene ambiguous. The V end was cut by 5 bases, the J end by 5 bases, with 15 bases between. CDR3 length: 14 residues. Per germline, CDR1 SNHLY and CDR2 FYNNEI. The CDR3, as DNA: TGTGCCAGCAGTACCCGTCTCGGTGGGGAGACCCAGTACTTC. It encodes CASSTRLGGETQYF.

This clone was seen a handful of times. DNA of the CDR3: TGTGCCAGTAGTGTGGGCAGGCGGTTCACTGAAGCTTTCTTT. As protein: CASSVGRRFTEAFF. The V gene is TRBV19, the J gene TRBJ1-1; no reliable D call. Germline CDR1 LNHDA, CDR2 SQIVND (reference sequence). V was shortened by 5 bases and J by 4 bases, with 14 bases between the two germline ends. The CDR3 contains 14 residues.

This chain connects TRBV30 to TRBJ1-5, with 8 bases fitting TRBD1. The CDR3 consists of 14 residues. Losses at the gene ends were 7 bases for V and 1 base for J; bases not matched to a gene: 6. CDR1 is GTSNPN, CDR2 SVGIG, per germline (reference sequence). The CDR3 sequence: CAFQGAESNQPQHF. The CDR3 region has the DNA TGTGCCTTCCAGGGGGCGGAGAGCAATCAGCCCCAGCATTTT.

The sample holds many counts of this clone. The rearrangement joins TRBV15 to TRBJ1-1; perhaps TRBD1 as D (6 bases). In germline, CDR1 is LNHNV, CDR2 YYDKDF (reference sequence). There are 15 residues in the CDR3. Between the trimmed V and J ends, which lost 1 base and 4 bases, there was a span of 13 bases. DNA of the CDR3: TGTGCCACCAGCAGAGTTCAGGGGATGGGCACTGAAGCTTTCTTT. It yields the protein CATSRVQGMGTEAFF.

In this sample, this clone turned up a few times. A junction boundary mismatches the germline segment, possibly from a read error. The rearrangement joins TRBV12-3 or TRBV12-4 to TRBJ2-2, with a weak D call TRBD1 (6 bases). CDR3 size: 15 residues. As DNA, the CDR3 is TGTGCCAGCACTTTAGGCCAGGGGCATTCCGGAGAGCTGTTTTTT. It yields the protein CASTLGQGHSGELFF.

This clone was seen repeatedly, ten times or more. V gene TRBV4-1 combines with J gene TRBJ2-7; 7 nucleotides agree with TRBD1. The germline gives CDR1 MGHRA, CDR2 YSYEKL. The CDR3 extends over 15 amino acids. V lost 5 bases, J lost 4 bases, and 11 bases stayed unmatched. The CDR3 nucleotides are TGCGCCAGCAGCGTCGCTCCGGGACAGAATTACGAGCAGTACTTC. Encoded protein: CASSVAPGQNYEQYF.

With regard to this clone: A read error may produce the germline difference seen at one junction end. The chain joins TRBV6-1 to TRBJ2-2; D is unresolved. The germline gives CDR1 MNHNS, CDR2 SASEGT. The CDR3 runs 15 residues. The CDR3 coding sequence is TGTGCCAGCGGTGAAGACGCGGTGGAAACCGGGGAGCTGTTTTTT. This codes for CASGEDAVETGELFF.

V is TRBV19 and J is TRBJ2-5; D is ambiguous. Germline V gene data show CDR1 as LNHDA and CDR2 as SQIVND (reference sequence). V was trimmed by 9 bases and J by 1 base, leaving 21 bases between them. The CDR3 extends over 16 amino acids. Here the CDR3 DNA reads TGTGCCAGCACAATAACGACTTGCGCCCTCCAAGAGACCCAGTACTTC. Translated: CASTITTCALQETQYF.

This clone was recorded at least ten times. V is TRBV4-1 and J is TRBJ2-7; the D is unclear. V dropped 2 bases and J dropped 7 bases, with 12 bases sitting between them. Germline V CDR1 and CDR2: MGHRA, YSYEKL. The CDR3 runs 13 residues. CDR3 nucleotides: TGCGCCAGCAGCCAATTGGGCGTTGGGGAGCAGTACTTC. Its translation is CASSQLGVGEQYF.

This clone has a count of ten or more. The genes are TRBV5-8 and TRBJ2-5, with D unresolved. Trimming took 2 bases from V and 2 from J, leaving 13 bases between them. Germline V lookup: CDR1 SGHTS, CDR2 YDEGEE. The CDR3 is made up of 15 amino acids. CDR3 loop: CASSLMVTTQETQYF. In DNA, the CDR3 is TGTGCCAGCAGCTTAATGGTCACTACTCAAGAGACCCAGTACTTC.